Each of the 5 T cell receptor beta chains below was sequenced from the same sample in a study of shared clonotypes between healthy human individuals (dated by TCRdb to between 2020 and 2021). The method was the immunoSEQ multiplex PCR assay. The table comes from immuneACCESS by way of TCRdb, which keeps in-frame sequences with V and J called. Part of the clones is missing from these tables; in studies checked, under half for an unresolved V gene and the rest for unknown reasons. The sample data list 180,000 or so clones, and approximately 92% of these were observed just once. The top ten constitute 0.065% to 0.07% of the sample. The specimen was naive CD4+ T cells sorted from blood. The cell subset or site label for this specimen denotes: CD45RA+ positively selected. The receptors were gathered from a woman aged 25 to 39 in good health.

The V call is TRBV30, the J call TRBJ2-7; D remains unclear. This CDR3 has 12 residues. V gave up 5 bases and J gave up 1 base, with 9 bases separating them. Germline-derived CDR1 and CDR2 are GTSNPN and SVGIG (reference sequence). The CDR3 region is CAWDRGSYEQYF. DNA of the CDR3: TGTGCCTGGGACCGCGGATCCTACGAGCAGTACTTC.

This chain links TRBV7-9 with TRBJ1-4; D gene ambiguous. Looked up from germline, CDR1 is SEHNR and CDR2 is FQNEAQ (reference sequence). CDR3 size: 17 residues. V dropped 3 bases and J dropped 0 bases, with 14 bases sitting between them. CDR3 sequence reads: CASSLRDGVATNEKLFF. The CDR3 DNA sequence: TGTGCCAGCAGCTTGAGAGACGGAGTTGCAACTAATGAAAAACTGTTTTTT.

This CDR3 is CASSSLTPDRAPNYGYTF. The CDR3 bases are TGTGCCAGCAGCTCACTCACCCCCGACAGGGCCCCTAACTATGGCTACACCTTC. The chain recombines TRBV11-2 with TRBJ1-2; TRBD1 matches at 7 bases. The CDR3 extends over 18 amino acids. Germline CDR1 is SGHAT and CDR2 is FQNNGV. V lost 4 bases, J lost 0 bases, and 14 bases stayed unmatched. Together with reference TRBV11-2 and TRBJ1-2, the CDR3 gives the full variable domain: EAGVAQSPRYKIIEKRQSVAFWCNPISGHATLYWYQQILGQGPKLLIQFQNNGVVDDSQLPKDRFSAERLKGVDSTLKIQPAKLEDSAVYLCASSSLTPDRAPNYGYTFGSGTRLTVV.

V is TRBV19 and J is TRBJ2-5; 7 nucleotides line up with TRBD1. Matching the DNA end better, TRBJ2-7 makes the J call doubtful. CDR1 and CDR2 (germline): LNHDA, SQIVND (reference sequence). The CDR3 spans 14 residues. The CDR3 DNA is TGTGCCAGTAGTCCGTGGGACAGTGGCTACGAGCAGTACTTC. Its protein product is CASSPWDSGYEQYF.

The chain carries TRBV7-9 and TRBJ2-7, with D perhaps matching TRBD2 (6 bases). Germline V gene data show CDR1 as SEHNR and CDR2 as FQNEAQ (reference sequence). The CDR3 loop spans 15 amino acids. With 5 bases removed from V and 0 bases from J, the gap between germline ends came to 14 bases. The CDR3 bases are TGTGCCAGCAGCCCCTGGGGAGGAACCTCCTACGAGCAGTACTTC. The encoded protein is CASSPWGGTSYEQYF.